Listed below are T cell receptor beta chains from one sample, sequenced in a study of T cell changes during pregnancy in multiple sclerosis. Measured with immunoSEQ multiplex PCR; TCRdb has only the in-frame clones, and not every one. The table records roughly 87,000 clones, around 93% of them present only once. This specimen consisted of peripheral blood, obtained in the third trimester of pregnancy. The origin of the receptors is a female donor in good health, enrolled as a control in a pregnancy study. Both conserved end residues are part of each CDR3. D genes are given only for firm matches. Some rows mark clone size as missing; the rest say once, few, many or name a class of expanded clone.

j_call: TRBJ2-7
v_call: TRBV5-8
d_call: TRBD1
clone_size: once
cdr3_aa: CASSRAGTGGSSYEQYF
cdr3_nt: TGTGCCAGCAGCCGGGCCGGAACAGGGGGGAGCTCCTACGAGCAGTACTTC

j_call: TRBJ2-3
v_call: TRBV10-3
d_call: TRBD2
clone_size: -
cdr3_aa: CAISESLADTDTQYF
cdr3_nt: TGTGCCATCAGTGAGTCCCTAGCGGACACAGATACGCAGTATTTT

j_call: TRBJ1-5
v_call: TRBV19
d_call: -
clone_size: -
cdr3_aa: CASSISGGSNQPQHF
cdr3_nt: TGTGCCAGTAGTATAAGCGGGGGAAGCAATCAGCCCCAGCATTTT

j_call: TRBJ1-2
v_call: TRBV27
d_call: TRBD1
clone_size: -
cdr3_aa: CASRRPGQVYGYTF
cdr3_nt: TGTGCCAGCAGACGGCCGGGACAGGTCTATGGCTACACCTTC

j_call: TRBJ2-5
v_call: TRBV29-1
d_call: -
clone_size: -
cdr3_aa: CSVEGVGALRETQYF
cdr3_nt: TGCAGCGTTGAAGGGGTAGGGGCATTACGAGAGACCCAGTACTTC

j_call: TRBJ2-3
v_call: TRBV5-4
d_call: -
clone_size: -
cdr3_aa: CASSLEGFKDTQYF
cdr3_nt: TGTGCCAGCAGCTTGGAGGGGTTCAAAGATACGCAGTATTTT

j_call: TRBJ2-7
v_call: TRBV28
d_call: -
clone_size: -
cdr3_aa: CASSFGAGYDEQYF
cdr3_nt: TGTGCCAGCAGTTTCGGTGCGGGGTACGACGAGCAGTACTTC

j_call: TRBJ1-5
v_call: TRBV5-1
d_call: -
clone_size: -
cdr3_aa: CASSLDGAPGAQHF
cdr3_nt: TGCGCCAGCAGCTTGGATGGGGCCCCAGGGGCCCAGCATTTT

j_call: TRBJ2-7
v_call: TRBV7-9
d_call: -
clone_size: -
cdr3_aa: CASGQGANEQYF
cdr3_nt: TGTGCCAGCGGGCAGGGTGCCAACGAGCAGTACTTC

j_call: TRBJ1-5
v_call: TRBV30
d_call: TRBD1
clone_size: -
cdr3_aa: CAWTRTGTLQPQHF
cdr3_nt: TGTGCCTGGACCCGGACAGGAACCCTCCAGCCCCAGCATTTT

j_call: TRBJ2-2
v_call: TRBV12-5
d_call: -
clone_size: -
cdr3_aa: CASDRVGRRPRENTGELFF
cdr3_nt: TGTGCTAGTGATAGGGTAGGTAGGCGTCCGAGGGAGAACACCGGGGAGCTGTTTTTT

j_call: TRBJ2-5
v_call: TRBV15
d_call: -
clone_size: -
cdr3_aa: CATSRGGSRGRETQYF
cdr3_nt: TGTGCCACCAGCAGAGGGGGGAGCAGGGGCCGGGAGACCCAGTACTTC

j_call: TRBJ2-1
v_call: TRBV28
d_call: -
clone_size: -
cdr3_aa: CAASEVNEQFF
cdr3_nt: TGTGCCGCGTCGGAGGTCAATGAGCAGTTCTTC

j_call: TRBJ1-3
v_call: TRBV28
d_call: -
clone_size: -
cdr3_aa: CASSSGLKAGNTIYF
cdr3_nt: TGTGCCAGCAGTTCAGGGCTGAAGGCTGGAAACACCATATATTTT

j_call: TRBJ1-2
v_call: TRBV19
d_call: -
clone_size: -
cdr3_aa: CASYNRRNYGYTF
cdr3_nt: TGTGCCAGTTACAACAGGCGAAACTATGGCTACACCTTC

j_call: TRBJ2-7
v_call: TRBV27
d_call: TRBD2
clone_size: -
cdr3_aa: CASSLLLGSGSYEQYF
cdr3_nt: TGTGCCAGCAGTTTATTGCTAGGTAGCGGGAGCTACGAGCAGTACTTC

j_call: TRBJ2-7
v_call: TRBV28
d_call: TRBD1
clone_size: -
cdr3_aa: CASSLGTGFSYEQYF
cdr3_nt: TGTGCCAGCAGTTTGGGGACAGGGTTCTCCTACGAGCAGTACTTC

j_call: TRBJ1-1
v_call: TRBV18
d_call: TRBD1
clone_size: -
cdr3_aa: CASSPSTGMNTEAFF
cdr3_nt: TGTGCCAGCTCACCCTCGACAGGGATGAACACTGAAGCTTTCTTT

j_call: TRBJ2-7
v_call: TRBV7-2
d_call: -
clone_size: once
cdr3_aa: CASSLAASYEQYF
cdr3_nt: TGTGCCAGCAGCTTAGCGGCATCCTACGAGCAGTACTTC

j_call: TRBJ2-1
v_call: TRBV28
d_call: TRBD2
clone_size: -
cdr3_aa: CASSQVTSGSHEQFF
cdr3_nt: TGTGCCAGCAGTCAAGTGACTAGCGGGAGCCATGAGCAGTTCTTC

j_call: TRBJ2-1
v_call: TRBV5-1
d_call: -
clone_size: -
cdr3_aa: CASSPDGKDEQFF
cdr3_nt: TGCGCCAGCAGCCCGGACGGGAAGGATGAGCAGTTCTTC

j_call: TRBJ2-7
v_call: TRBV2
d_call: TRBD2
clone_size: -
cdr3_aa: CASNRLAGGYEQYF
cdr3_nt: TGTGCCAGCAACCGACTAGCGGGAGGCTACGAGCAGTACTTC

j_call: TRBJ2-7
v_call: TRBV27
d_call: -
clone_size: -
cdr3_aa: CASANLRRGPNERFPYEQYF
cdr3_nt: TGTGCCAGCGCCAATCTCCGCCGGGGTCCGAACGAGCGTTTCCCCTACGAGCAGTACTTC

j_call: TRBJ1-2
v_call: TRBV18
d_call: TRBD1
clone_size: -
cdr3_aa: CASSPIKDRNYGYTF
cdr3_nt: TGTGCCAGCTCACCAATTAAGGACAGGAACTATGGCTACACCTTC

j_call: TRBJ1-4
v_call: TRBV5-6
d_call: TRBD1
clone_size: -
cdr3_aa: CASSLTGALWTNEKLFF
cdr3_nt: TGTGCCAGCAGCTTGACAGGGGCCCTTTGGACTAATGAAAAACTGTTTTTT